This TCR beta chain emerged from a study of control samples from healthy donors and cancer patients. Using immunoSEQ multiplex PCR, the repertoire was profiled, and TCRdb retains in-frame clones only, with some absent. The sample records about 100,000 clones, around four fifths being singletons. This clone has a single count. Germline V gene sequence: CDR1 LGHNT, CDR2 FRNRAP. The CDR3 sequence is 17 residues long. V gave up 0 bases and J gave up 5 bases; unmatched junction bases: 9. The source is a man aged 25 to 40 in good health. The specimen sequenced was blood. The chain recombines TRBV12-5 with TRBJ1-1; 10 bases match TRBD1. The CDR3 bases are TGTGCTAGTGGTTTGGTAAAGGTAGCGGACAGGGGGACTGAAGCTTTCTTT. Translating gives CASGLVKVADRGTEAFF.